The present T cell receptor (beta chain) was sequenced within a study of T cell changes during pregnancy in multiple sclerosis. Sequencing used immunoSEQ multiplex PCR; TCRdb keeps in-frame clones, though not all of them. The profile shows 13,000 or so clones, about nine tenths of them singletons. J gave up 0 bases and V 5 bases, and 2 bases lay outside the gene matches. Germline V gene lookup returns CDR1 LGHNA and CDR2 YSLEER. This CDR3 has 16 residues. The sequencing here drew on CD8+ T cells from peripheral blood mononuclear cells, taken in the first trimester of pregnancy. The TCR sequence derives from a female donor with multiple sclerosis, enrolled in a pregnancy study. This chain links TRBV4-3 with TRBJ2-1, with 12 bases that match TRBD2. Here the CDR3 reads CASSSLAGGSYNEQFF. DNA of the CDR3: TGCGCCAGCAGCTCACTAGCGGGGGGCTCCTACAATGAGCAGTTCTTC.